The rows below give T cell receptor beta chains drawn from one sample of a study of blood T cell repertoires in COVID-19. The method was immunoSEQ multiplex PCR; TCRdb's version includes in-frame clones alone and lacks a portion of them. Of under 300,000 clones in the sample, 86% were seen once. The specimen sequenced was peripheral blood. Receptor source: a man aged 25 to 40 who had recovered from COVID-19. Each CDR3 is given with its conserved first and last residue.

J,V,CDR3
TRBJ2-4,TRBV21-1,CASSPPPGQGSVTENIQYF
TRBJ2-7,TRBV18,CASSGQDEQYF
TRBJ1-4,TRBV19,CASSPPQFPPLWLFF
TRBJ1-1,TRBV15,CATSSPTGITEAFF
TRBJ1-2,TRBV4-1,CASSQDQGRGNVGYGYTF
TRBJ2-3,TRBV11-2,CASSLDPGGHTDTQYF
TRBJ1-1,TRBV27,CASSSFHRNTEAFF
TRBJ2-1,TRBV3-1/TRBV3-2,CASSQPRGGRNEQFF
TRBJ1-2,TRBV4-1,CASSQGVDTNYGYTF
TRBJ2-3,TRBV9,CASSVAKDTQYF
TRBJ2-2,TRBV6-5,CASSYPGTSGTRELFF
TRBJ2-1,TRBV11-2,CASSRAGGRYNEQFF
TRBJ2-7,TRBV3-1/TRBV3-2,CASSLGLAGSSYEQYF
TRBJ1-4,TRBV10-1,CASSGGTLDEKLFF
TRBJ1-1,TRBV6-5,CASSYRRNTEAFF
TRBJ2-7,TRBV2,CASIRQSSYEQYF
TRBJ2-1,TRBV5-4,CASSLAEGGVYNEQFF
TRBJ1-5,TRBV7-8,CASSSYGTVSNQPQHF
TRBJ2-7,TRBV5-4,CASSQTGALYEQYF
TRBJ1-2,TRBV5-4,CASSLAAGDYGYTF
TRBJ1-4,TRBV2,CASSLYLDRAVNEKLFF
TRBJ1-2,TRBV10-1,CASSESADYGYTF
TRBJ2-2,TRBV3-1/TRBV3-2,CASLAVGVGRELFF
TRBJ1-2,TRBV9,CASSVGPHATNYGYTF
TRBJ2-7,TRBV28,CASSFGVYEQYF